This T cell receptor beta chain was captured in a study of control samples from healthy donors and cancer patients. The germline V gene encodes CDR1 MDHEN and CDR2 SYDVKM. The V gene end was trimmed by 1 base and the J gene end by 8 bases; junction bases not matched to a gene: 9. CDR3 length: 15 residues. Some clones are missing from TCRdb's copy, which holds only in-frame ones; the method was immunoSEQ multiplex PCR. The sample includes 400,000 to 450,000 clones, approximately 90% of them seen just once. Sequenced material: PBMCs. This TCR derives from a man aged 35 to 55 with head and neck cancer. The V gene is TRBV28, the J gene TRBJ1-2; TRBD1 matches 8 bases. CDR3 DNA: TGTGCCAGCAGTTTATTCCCTGGACAGGGCAACGGCTACACCTTC. Protein product: CASSLFPGQGNGYTF.